Presented here are 21 T cell receptor beta chains from one specimen sequenced in a study of T cell responses to AZD1222 COVID-19 vaccine. Method: immunoSEQ multiplex PCR; TCRdb's copy keeps in-frame clones and lacks some. The sample consists of fewer than 150,000 clones, around 84% of them appearing once. The sample in question was peripheral blood, obtained 28 days after the second AZD1222 dose. The receptors come from an adult who received the AZD1222 COVID-19 vaccine.

This chain uses TRBV3-1 (or the pseudogene TRBV3-2) with TRBJ2-1, with 7 nucleotides matching TRBD2. The germline gives CDR1 LGHDT, CDR2 YNNKEL (reference sequence). The CDR3 length is 14 residues. Trimming cost V 1 base and J 9 bases; bases outside gene matches: 6. The CDR3 bases are TGTGCCAGCAGCCAAGGTCGGACTAGACCTGAGCAGTTCTTC. The encoded protein is CASSQGRTRPEQFF.

The chain combines TRBV5-6 with TRBJ1-6; TRBD1 matches 12 bases. V was pared by 0 bases and J by 9 bases, with 10 bases of the junction left unmatched. CDR1 is SGHDT, CDR2 YYEEEE, per germline. The CDR3 loop spans 18 amino acids. DNA of the CDR3: TGTGCCAGCAGCTTGGCCCGGGGACAGGGGGCGCGGGGTTCACCCCTCCACTTT. This sequence encodes CASSLARGQGARGSPLHF.

Sample share makes this clone medium-sized. The rearrangement links TRBV5-8 to TRBJ2-7; tentatively, D is TRBD1 (5 bases). CDR3 length: 14 residues. V was cut by 0 bases and J by 0 bases, with 7 bases left in between. From germline, CDR1 is SGHTS and CDR2 YDEGEE. The CDR3 coding sequence is TGTGCCAGCAGCTTGGGGGGCCACTCCTACGAGCAGTACTTC. Protein product: CASSLGGHSYEQYF.

This clone was detected once. The V and J genes are TRBV12-3 or TRBV12-4 and TRBJ2-2; D tentatively reads TRBD1 or TRBD2 (5 bases each). CDR3 length: 11 residues. The V end lost 8 bases, the J end lost 7 bases, and 8 bases lay between the germline ends. CDR3 sequence reads: CASGGVGELFF. Here the CDR3 DNA reads TGTGCCAGCGGGGGAGTCGGGGAGCTGTTTTTT.

V usage is TRBV27 and J usage is TRBJ1-5, with unresolved D. Per germline, CDR1 MNHEY and CDR2 SMNVEV (reference sequence). V was trimmed by 6 bases and J by 0 bases, leaving 15 bases between them. The CDR3 spans 16 residues. The CDR3 DNA sequence: TGTGCCAGCAGGATAACACCCGACGGTAGCAATCAGCCCCAGCATTTT. It yields the protein CASRITPDGSNQPQHF.

The rearrangement links TRBV27 to TRBJ2-7, with D uncertain. The CDR3 has 12 residues. Trimming shortened V by 6 bases and J by 1 base, and 7 bases separated the two germline ends. Germline lookup yields CDR1 MNHEY and CDR2 SMNVEV (reference sequence). The CDR3 coding sequence is TGTGCCAGCAGAGGCAGTTCCTACGAGCAGTACTTC. Residues: CASRGSSYEQYF.

The chain carries TRBV9 and TRBJ2-1, with 10 bases matching TRBD2. The J segment lost 4 bases and the V segment lost 4 bases, leaving 14 bases of the junction unmatched. The CDR3 runs 18 residues. Germline CDR1 and CDR2: SGDLS and YYNGEE. CDR3 in DNA: TGTGCCAGCAGCACCTACCCCTCCGGACTAGCGGCTTACAATGAGCAGTTCTTC. Translating gives CASSTYPSGLAAYNEQFF.

The chain couples TRBV15 to TRBJ1-4, with D maybe TRBD1 (6 bases). Deletions cut 0 bases from V and 5 bases from J, with 10 bases between. This CDR3 contains 15 residues. Germline lookup yields CDR1 LNHNV and CDR2 YYDKDF (reference sequence). The CDR3, as DNA: TGTGCCACCAGCAGAGATAGGACAGTGAATGAAAAACTGTTTTTT. It translates to CATSRDRTVNEKLFF.

This clone was found a few times. The chain carries TRBV5-1 and TRBJ2-1; maybe TRBD2 (7 bases). The CDR3 is made up of 15 amino acids. CDR1 and CDR2 (germline): SGHRS, YFSETQ. V was clipped by 3 bases and J by 6 bases, with 16 bases between them. Here the CDR3 reads CASSSGQGGGNEQFF. CDR3 in DNA: TGCGCCAGCAGCTCTGGCCAGGGAGGGGGCAATGAGCAGTTCTTC.

In nucleotides, the CDR3 is TGTGCCAGCAGCCCAACCGGGCCCATTGGGGGTGAGCAGTTCTTC. It specifies CASSPTGPIGGEQFF. The chain combines TRBV9 with TRBJ2-1, with D perhaps matching TRBD1 or TRBD2 (5 bases each). V was clipped by 4 bases and J by 9 bases, with 20 bases between them. From germline, CDR1 is SGDLS and CDR2 YYNGEE. This CDR3 has 15 amino acids.

This chain links TRBV13 with TRBJ2-3, with 13 bases that match TRBD2. The CDR3 contains 16 residues. The germline CDR1 and CDR2 sequences are PRHDT and FYEKMQ (reference sequence). With 5 bases clipped from V and 3 bases from J, the junction kept 5 bases outside the gene matches. Here the CDR3 reads CASSPRTSGGTDTQYF. The CDR3 coding sequence is TGTGCCAGCAGCCCGCGGACTAGCGGGGGAACAGATACGCAGTATTTT.

The CDR3 nucleotides read TGTGCCAGCCAGGGGGACAGGGGGACCCACGAGCAGTACTTC. Protein sequence: CASQGDRGTHEQYF. The rearrangement links TRBV11-2 to TRBJ2-7; the match to TRBD1 covers 11 bases. CDR3 size: 14 residues. J gave up 5 bases and V 8 bases, and 8 bases lay outside the gene matches. The germline V gene has CDR1 SGHAT and CDR2 FQNNGV.

This chain joins TRBV7-9 and TRBJ2-1, with TRBD2 identical over 11 bases. Germline V gene data show CDR1 as SEHNR and CDR2 as FQNEAQ (reference sequence). The junction had 3 bases not matched to a gene; V was cut back by 1 base and J by 7 bases. The CDR3 totals 15 residues. The CDR3 DNA reads TGTGCCAGCAGCTTAGTGGCTAGCGGGAGGAATGAGCAGTTCTTC. As protein: CASSLVASGRNEQFF. Looking up the rest from reference TRBV7-9 and TRBJ2-1 gives the full variable domain: DTGVSQNPRHKITKRGQNVTFRCDPISEHNRLYWYRQTLGQGPEFLTYFQNEAQLEKSRLLSDRFSAERPKGSFSTLEIQRTEQGDSAMYLCASSLVASGRNEQFFGPGTRLTVL.

The chain recombines TRBV6-5 with TRBJ2-5; 7 bases are a match to TRBD2. Trimming removed 2 bases from V and 1 base from J; junction bases left unmatched: 1. The CDR3 is made up of 14 amino acids. From germline, CDR1 is MNHEY and CDR2 SVGAGI. For the CDR3, the DNA is TGTGCCAGCAGTTACGGGGGGGTCCAAGAGACCCAGTACTTC. Translation gives CASSYGGVQETQYF.

The chain couples TRBV7-2 to TRBJ1-1, with TRBD1 as a possible D gene (6 bases). CDR1 and CDR2 (germline): SGHTA, FQGNSA. This CDR3 has 16 amino acids. Trimming stripped 2 bases from V and 1 base from J, with 14 bases between. The DNA of the CDR3 is TGTGCCAGCAGCTTATCTCACAGGACAGAGAACACTGAAGCTTTCTTT. Protein sequence: CASSLSHRTENTEAFF.

The V gene is TRBV18, the J gene TRBJ2-3; no clear D. CDR3 length equals 12 residues. Germline values: CDR1 KGHSH, CDR2 LQKENI. Trimming took 6 bases from V and 0 from J, leaving 4 bases between them. The CDR3 DNA follows: TGTGCCAGCTCGCAGAGCACAGATACGCAGTATTTT. Translation: CASSQSTDTQYF.

This clone was picked up a small number of times. This chain joins TRBV30 and TRBJ1-1, with D hard to call. With 3 bases removed from V and 1 base from J, the gap between germline ends came to 6 bases. Germline-derived CDR1 and CDR2 are GTSNPN and SVGIG (reference sequence). The length of the CDR3 is 12 residues. DNA for the CDR3: TGTGCCTGGAGATCTGGGAACACTGAAGCTTTCTTT. Amino acid sequence: CAWRSGNTEAFF.

The chain links TRBV9 to TRBJ2-7; D unresolved. V lost 1 base, J lost 4 bases, and 12 bases lay in between. This CDR3 has 14 amino acids. Germline CDR1 and CDR2: SGDLS and YYNGEE. CDR3 region: CASSVSPGRYEQYF. In DNA form, the CDR3 reads TGTGCCAGCAGCGTATCCCCAGGTCGGTACGAGCAGTACTTC.

The chain combines TRBV20-1 with TRBJ1-1; D possibly corresponds to TRBD1 (5 bases). The CDR3 loop spans 9 amino acids. Germline CDR1 DFQATT, CDR2 SNEGSKA (reference sequence). V was clipped by 5 bases and J by 11 bases, with 9 bases between them. The CDR3 loop is CSAARDAFF. CDR3 in DNA: TGCAGTGCTGCTCGGGACGCTTTCTTT.

The chain employs TRBV11-2 and TRBJ2-7; TRBD1 matches at 8 bases. This CDR3 has 15 amino acids. Germline V gene data show CDR1 as SGHAT and CDR2 as FQNNGV. The trim removed 1 base at V and 4 bases at J, leaving 6 bases unmatched. CDR3 protein: CASSLAGDRRYEQYF. CDR3 DNA: TGTGCCAGCAGCTTAGCAGGGGACAGGAGGTACGAGCAGTACTTC.

The chain joins TRBV20-1 to TRBJ2-7, with D possibly being TRBD1 (5 bases). The length of the CDR3 is 12 residues. The V end was cut by 3 bases, the J end by 1 base, with 7 bases between. Germline-derived CDR1 and CDR2 are DFQATT and SNEGSKA (reference sequence). In DNA, the CDR3 is TGCAGTGCTAGTCCAGGGTCCTACGAGCAGTACTTC. Translating gives CSASPGSYEQYF.